The TCR beta chain described here comes from a study of cytomegalovirus exposure and HLA in healthy donors. Regarding this clone: What it binds is unknown.

PCR amplification relied on 60 Vbeta primers (plus 13 Jbeta primers). Data came from immunoSEQ multiplex PCR; TCRdb stores just in-frame clones and leaves some out. This table holds around 180,000 clones, 78% found once. General observations from the study: Reported performance of the classifier showed diagnosis of cytomegalovirus status with high specificity and sensitivity. Within the data, a cluster of highly shared sequence variants was likely a sequencing artifact. While the bulk of TCR sequences proved rare, some public TCRs turned up in many donors. V- and J-gene trimming of TCR beta was linked (in a later analysis) to a missense DCLRE1C variant.

Germline V gene lookup returns CDR1 MRHNA and CDR2 SNTAGT. Trimming took 0 bases from V and 4 from J; bases not matched to a gene: 8. This CDR3 contains 18 residues. The TCR originated in a woman between 25 and 40 years old in good health and CMV-seropositive. The chain has TRBV6-4 and TRBJ2-2; 10 nucleotides align to TRBD2. Source material: PBMCs. CDR3 sequence (DNA): TGTGCCAGCAGTGACTCACGGACTAGCGGAACCTTCACCGGGGAGCTGTTTTTT. It is translated as CASSDSRTSGTFTGELFF.